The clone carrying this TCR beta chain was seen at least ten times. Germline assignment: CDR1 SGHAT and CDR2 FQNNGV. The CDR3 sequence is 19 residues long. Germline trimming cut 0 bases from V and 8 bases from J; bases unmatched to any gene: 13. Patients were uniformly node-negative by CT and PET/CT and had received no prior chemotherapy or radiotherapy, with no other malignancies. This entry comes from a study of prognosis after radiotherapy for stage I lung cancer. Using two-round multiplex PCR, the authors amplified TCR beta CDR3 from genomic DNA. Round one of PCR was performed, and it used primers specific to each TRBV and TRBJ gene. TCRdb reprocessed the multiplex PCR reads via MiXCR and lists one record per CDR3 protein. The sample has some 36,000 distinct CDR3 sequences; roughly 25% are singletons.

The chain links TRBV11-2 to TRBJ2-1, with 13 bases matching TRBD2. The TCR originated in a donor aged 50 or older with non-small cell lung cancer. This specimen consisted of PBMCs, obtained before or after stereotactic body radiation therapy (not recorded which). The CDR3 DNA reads TGTGCCAGCAGCTTAGAGGGGGAGATTAGGACTAGCGGGAGTTATGAGCAGTTCTTC. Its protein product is CASSLEGEIRTSGSYEQFF.